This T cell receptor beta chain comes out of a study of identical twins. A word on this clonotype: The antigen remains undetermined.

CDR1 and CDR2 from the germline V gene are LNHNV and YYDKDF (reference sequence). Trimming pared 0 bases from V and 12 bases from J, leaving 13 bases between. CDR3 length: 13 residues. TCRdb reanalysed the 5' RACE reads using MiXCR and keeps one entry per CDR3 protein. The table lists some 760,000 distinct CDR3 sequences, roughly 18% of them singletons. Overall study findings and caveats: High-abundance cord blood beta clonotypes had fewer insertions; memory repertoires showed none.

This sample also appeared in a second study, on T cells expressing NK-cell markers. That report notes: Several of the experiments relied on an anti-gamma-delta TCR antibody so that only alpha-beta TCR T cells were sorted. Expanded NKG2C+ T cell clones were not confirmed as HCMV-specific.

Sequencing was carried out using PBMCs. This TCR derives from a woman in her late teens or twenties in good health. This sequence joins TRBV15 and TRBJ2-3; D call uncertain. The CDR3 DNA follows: TGTGCCACCAGCAGAGAAAGAACAAGGGCACAGTATTTT. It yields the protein CATSRERTRAQYF. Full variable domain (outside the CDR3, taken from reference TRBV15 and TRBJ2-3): DAMVIQNPRYQVTQFGKPVTLSCSQTLNHNVMYWYQQKSSQAPKLLFHYYDKDFNNEADTPDNFQSRRPNTSFCFLDIRSPGLGDTAMYLCATSRERTRAQYFGPGTRLTVL.